This T cell receptor (beta chain) was captured by sequencing in a study of cytomegalovirus exposure and HLA in healthy donors. Study-wide results and limits: Most TCR sequences were uncommon, yet certain public TCRs appeared in many donors. The analysis excluded some indistinguishable V segments, including TRBV6-2 and TRBV6-3. The authors confirmed in vitro that three CMV-associated chains were specific for CMV antigens. Certain sequence variants were highly shared and formed a cluster, and this cluster was likely a sequencing artifact.

The germline V gene has CDR1 SGHNT and CDR2 YYREEE (reference sequence). CDR3 length equals 13 residues. Trimming took 4 bases from V and 2 from J; bases not matched to a gene: 2. Amplification used 60 Vbeta primers and 13 Jbeta primers. Profiled with immunoSEQ multiplex PCR; TCRdb holds only in-frame clones, not every one. The sample yields about 91,000 clones, about nine tenths seen once. On this clone: What it binds is not known.

This clonotype originated in a man between 25 and 39 years old in good health and CMV-seropositive. The rearrangement joins TRBV5-4 to TRBJ1-2, with TRBD1 matching over 7 bases. The sample consisted of PBMCs. Here the CDR3 DNA reads TGTGCCAGCAGCCCGGACAGGAACTATGGCTACACCTTC. Translation gives CASSPDRNYGYTF.